This TCR beta chain was identified in a study of cytotoxic CD8 clonotypes in ibrutinib-treated CLL. Overall study findings and caveats: The study sampled sustained-remission and progressing patients at different times.

Remarks on this clone: Its antigen remains unidentified.

Germline lookup yields CDR1 SGHVS and CDR2 FNYEAQ. The ends lost 2 bases at V and 6 bases at J; junction bases unmatched: 9. The CDR3 covers 16 residues. The sequencing depth, 1 in 200,000 to 1 in 1 million T cells, was the target. Data came from immunoSEQ multiplex PCR; TCRdb stores just in-frame clones and leaves some out. The sample includes around 70,000 clones, less than 95% of them seen just once. The sample consisted of PBMCs, taken after 12 months of ibrutinib treatment. This chain links TRBV7-6 with TRBJ2-3; TRBD2 agrees at 9 bases. This TCR derives from a human donor with chronic lymphocytic leukemia. The CDR3 DNA reads as TGTGCCAGCAGCTTATCCCTCCAGCGGGAGGTTGATACGCAGTATTTT. This translates into CASSLSLQREVDTQYF.